Here is one T cell receptor beta chain with its context. Its specificity is unknown. TCRdb keeps only in-frame clones here, not all; method: immunoSEQ multiplex PCR. This table has over 130,000 clones, roughly 90% appearing once. V lost 1 base, J lost 7 bases, and 3 bases stayed unmatched. Germline CDR1 SEHNR, CDR2 FQNEAQ (reference sequence). This CDR3 has 14 amino acids. This specimen comes from a study of T cell responses to AZD1222 COVID-19 vaccine. Overall study context: Investigators merged groups given second doses at roughly 4 or roughly 12 weeks. Study results and caveats: Repertoire collection took place solely once the T cell response had peaked. At baseline, just a handful of AZD1222 recipients tested seropositive.

The material was peripheral blood, obtained on day 0 of AZD1222 vaccination. The source is an adult in good health. The genes are TRBV7-9 and TRBJ1-4; 7 bases line up with TRBD1. CDR3 sequence (DNA): TGTGCCAGCAGCTTAGGACAGGGACGTGAAAAACTGTTTTTT. It codes for CASSLGQGREKLFF.